This T cell receptor (beta chain) was sequenced in a study of cytomegalovirus exposure and HLA in healthy donors. Every donor was a healthy person donating bone marrow. CDR3 length equals 15 residues. Trimming took 2 bases from V and 2 from J, leaving 11 bases between them. Germline V lookup: CDR1 MRHNA, CDR2 SNTAGT. PCR employed 60 Vbeta and 13 Jbeta primers. TCRdb keeps only in-frame clones here, not all; method: immunoSEQ multiplex PCR. The sample lists 14,000 or so clones; about 64% were seen once. The specimen sequenced was PBMCs. V usage is TRBV6-4 and J usage is TRBJ2-3, with D hard to call. This receptor was obtained from a woman in her forties or fifties in good health and CMV-seropositive. DNA for the CDR3: TGTGCCAGCAGTGACACCCGACACCACACAGATACGCAGTATTTT. Translated: CASSDTRHHTDTQYF.